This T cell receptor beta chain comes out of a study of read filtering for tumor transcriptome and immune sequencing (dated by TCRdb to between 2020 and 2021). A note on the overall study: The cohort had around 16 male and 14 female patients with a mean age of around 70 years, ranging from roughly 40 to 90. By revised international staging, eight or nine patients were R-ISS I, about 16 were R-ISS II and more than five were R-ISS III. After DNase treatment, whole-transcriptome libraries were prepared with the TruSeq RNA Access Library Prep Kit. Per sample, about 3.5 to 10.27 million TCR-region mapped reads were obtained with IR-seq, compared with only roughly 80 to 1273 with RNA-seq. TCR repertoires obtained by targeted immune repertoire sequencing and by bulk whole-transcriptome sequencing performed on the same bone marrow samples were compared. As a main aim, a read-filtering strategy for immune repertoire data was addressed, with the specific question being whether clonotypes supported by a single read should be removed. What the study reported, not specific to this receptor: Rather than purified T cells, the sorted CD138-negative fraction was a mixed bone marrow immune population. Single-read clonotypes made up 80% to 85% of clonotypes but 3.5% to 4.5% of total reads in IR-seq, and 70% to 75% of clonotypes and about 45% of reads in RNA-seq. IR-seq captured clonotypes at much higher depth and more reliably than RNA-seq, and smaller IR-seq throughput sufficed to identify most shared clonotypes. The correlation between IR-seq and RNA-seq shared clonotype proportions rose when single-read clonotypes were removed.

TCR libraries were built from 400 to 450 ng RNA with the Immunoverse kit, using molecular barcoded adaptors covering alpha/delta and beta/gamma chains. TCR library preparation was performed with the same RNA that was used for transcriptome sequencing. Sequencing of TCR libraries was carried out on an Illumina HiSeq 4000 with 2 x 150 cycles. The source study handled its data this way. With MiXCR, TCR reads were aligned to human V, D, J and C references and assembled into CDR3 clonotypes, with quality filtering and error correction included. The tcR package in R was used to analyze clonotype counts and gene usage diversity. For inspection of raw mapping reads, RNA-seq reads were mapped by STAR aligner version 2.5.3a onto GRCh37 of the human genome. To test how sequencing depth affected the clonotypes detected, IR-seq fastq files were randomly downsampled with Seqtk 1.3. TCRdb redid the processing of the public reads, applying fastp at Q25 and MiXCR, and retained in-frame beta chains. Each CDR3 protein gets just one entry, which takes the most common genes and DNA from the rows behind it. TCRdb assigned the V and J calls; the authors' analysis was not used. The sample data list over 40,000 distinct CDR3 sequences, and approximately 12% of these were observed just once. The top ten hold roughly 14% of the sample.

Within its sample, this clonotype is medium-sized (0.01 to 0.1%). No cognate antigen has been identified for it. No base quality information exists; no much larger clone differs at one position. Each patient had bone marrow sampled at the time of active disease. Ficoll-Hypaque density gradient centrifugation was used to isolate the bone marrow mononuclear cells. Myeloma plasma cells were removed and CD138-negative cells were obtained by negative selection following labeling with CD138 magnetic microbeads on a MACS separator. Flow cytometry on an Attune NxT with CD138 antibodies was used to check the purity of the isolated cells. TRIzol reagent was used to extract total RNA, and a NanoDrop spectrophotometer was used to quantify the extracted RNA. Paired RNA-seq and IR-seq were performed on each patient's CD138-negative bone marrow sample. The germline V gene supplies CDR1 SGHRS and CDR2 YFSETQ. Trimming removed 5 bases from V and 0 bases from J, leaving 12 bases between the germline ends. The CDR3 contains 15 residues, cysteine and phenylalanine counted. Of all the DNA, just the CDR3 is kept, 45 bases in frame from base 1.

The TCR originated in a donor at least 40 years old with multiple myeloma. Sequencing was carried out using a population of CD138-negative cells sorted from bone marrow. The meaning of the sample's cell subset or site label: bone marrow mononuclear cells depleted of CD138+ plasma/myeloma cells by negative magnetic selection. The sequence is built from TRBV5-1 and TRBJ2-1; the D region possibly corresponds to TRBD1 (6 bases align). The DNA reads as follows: TGCGCCAGCAGTCCGACAGGAGACTCCTACAATGAGCAGTTCTTC. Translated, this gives CASSPTGDSYNEQFF.